Following are 26 T cell receptor beta chains from one sample sequenced in a study of blood T cell repertoires in COVID-19. Here immunoSEQ multiplex PCR was the method, and the copy in TCRdb shows in-frame clones only, minus some. The sample has roughly 100,000 clones, roughly 90% seen once. The material sequenced was peripheral blood. Receptor source: a woman aged 55-75 years with acute or convalescent COVID-19.

J is TRBJ1-6 and V is TRBV28, with D maybe TRBD1 (5 bases). Germline V lookup: CDR1 MDHEN, CDR2 SYDVKM. CDR3 length equals 15 residues. With 5 bases removed from V and 6 bases from J, the gap between germline ends came to 14 bases. CDR3 nucleotides: TGTGCCAGCAGTCTAGGAGGGGCGCGTAATTCACCCCTCCACTTT. Encoded protein: CASSLGGARNSPLHF.

The V call is TRBV28, the J call TRBJ1-5; D call uncertain. This CDR3 has 16 amino acids. The germline V gene encodes CDR1 MDHEN and CDR2 SYDVKM. V was pared by 2 bases and J by 4 bases, with 15 bases between. CDR3: CASSLVGGSENQPQHF. The CDR3, as DNA: TGTGCCAGCAGTTTAGTGGGTGGGAGTGAAAATCAGCCCCAGCATTTT. Together with reference TRBV28 and TRBJ1-5, the CDR3 gives the full variable domain: DVKVTQSSRYLVKRTGEKVFLECVQDMDHENMFWYRQDPGLGLRLIYFSYDVKMKEKGDIPEGYSVSREKKERFSLILESASTNQTSMYLCASSLVGGSENQPQHFGDGTRLSIL.

This chain joins TRBV18 and TRBJ1-5; D is perhaps TRBD1 (6 bases). The CDR3 contains 13 residues. Germline loops: CDR1 KGHSH, CDR2 LQKENI. The V end lost 5 bases, the J end lost 3 bases, and 8 bases lay between the germline ends. Here the CDR3 reads CASSRDINQPQHF. CDR3 in DNA: TGTGCCAGCTCAAGGGACATCAATCAGCCCCAGCATTTT.

V is TRBV5-1 and J is TRBJ1-1; weak D call: TRBD1 (6 bases). Per germline, CDR1 SGHRS and CDR2 YFSETQ. Trimming took 6 bases from V and 0 from J, leaving 15 bases between them. There are 15 residues in the CDR3. Here the CDR3 reads CASTQGTGVNTEAFF. For the CDR3, the DNA is TGCGCCAGCACGCAGGGGACCGGGGTGAACACTGAAGCTTTCTTT.

The rearrangement links TRBV25-1 to TRBJ2-4; TRBD1 agrees at 9 bases. The junction had 7 bases not matched to a gene; V was cut back by 4 bases and J by 12 bases. Germline CDR1 MGHDK, CDR2 SYGVNS. The CDR3 sequence is 13 residues long. Here the CDR3 DNA reads TGTGCCAGCAGTGCCGGACAGGGGTCGGCTCAGTACTTC. It yields the protein CASSAGQGSAQYF. The variable domain in full, with the rest retrieved from reference TRBV25-1 and TRBJ2-4, is EADIYQTPRYLVIGTGKKITLECSQTMGHDKMYWYQQDPGMELHLIHYSYGVNSTEKGDLSSESTVSRIRTEHFPLTLESARPSHTSQYLCASSAGQGSAQYFGAGTRLSVL.

The chain joins TRBV3-1 (or the pseudogene TRBV3-2) to TRBJ1-4; TRBD1 matches at 9 bases. CDR1 is LGHDT, CDR2 YNNKEL, per germline (reference sequence). The V and J ends lost 4 bases and 5 bases, in that order; junction bases with no gene match: 2. This CDR3 spans 14 amino acids. This CDR3 reads CASSPGQGNEKLFF. CDR3 DNA: TGTGCCAGCAGCCCCGGACAGGGGAATGAAAAACTGTTTTTT.

This chain links TRBV30 with TRBJ2-7; 11 bases fit TRBD2. The CDR3 sequence is 15 residues long. The V gene's germline CDR1 is GTSNPN and CDR2 SVGIG (reference sequence). With V trimmed by 2 bases and J by 4 bases, 7 bases remained unmatched. The CDR3 loop is CAWSTSSGRLYEQYF. Here the CDR3 DNA reads TGTGCCTGGAGTACGTCTAGCGGGAGGTTATACGAGCAGTACTTC.

The V and J genes are TRBV5-1 and TRBJ1-6; 7 bases are shared with TRBD1. This CDR3 contains 16 residues. The V and J ends lost 3 bases and 9 bases, in that order; junction bases with no gene match: 12. Per the germline V gene, CDR1 is SGHRS and CDR2 is YFSETQ. CDR3 loop: CASSSVTQGSVSPLHF. CDR3 nucleotides: TGCGCCAGCAGCTCAGTGACACAGGGGAGCGTTTCACCCCTCCACTTT.

This clone was detected only once. The genes are TRBV30 and TRBJ2-7; weak D call: TRBD1 (7 bases). The CDR3 sequence is 10 residues long. Germline V gives CDR1 GTSNPN, CDR2 SVGIG (reference sequence). V was pared by 7 bases and J by 7 bases, with 11 bases between. Written as DNA, the CDR3 is TGTGCCTCACAGGGGAGGGAGCAGTACTTC. This encodes CASQGREQYF. The variable domain in full, completed from reference TRBV30 and TRBJ2-7, reads SQTIHQWPATLVQPVGSPLSLECTVEGTSNPNLYWYRQAAGRGLQLLFYSVGIGQISSEVPQNLSASRPQDRQFILSSKKLLLSDSGFYLCASQGREQYFGPGTRLTVT.

V usage is TRBV10-3 and J usage is TRBJ1-3, with a tentative D call TRBD1 (5 bases). The CDR3 consists of 15 residues. From germline, CDR1 is ENHRY and CDR2 SYGVKD. Trimming removed 10 bases from V and 0 bases from J, with 16 bases in between. The chain's CDR3 is CATTGEGTSGNTIYF. The CDR3 DNA reads TGTGCCACCACGGGGGAGGGGACCTCTGGAAACACCATATATTTT.

The rearrangement links TRBV9 to TRBJ2-5; tentatively, D is TRBD1 (5 bases). The V end lost 0 bases, the J end lost 5 bases, and 17 bases lay between the germline ends. CDR1 and CDR2 (germline): SGDLS, YYNGEE. The CDR3 totals 16 residues. CDR3 in DNA: TGTGCCAGCAGCGTAGCGGGTCAGGGAAGTATGGAGACCCAGTACTTC. Protein sequence: CASSVAGQGSMETQYF.

The chain has TRBV6-5 and TRBJ2-1; 8 nucleotides line up with TRBD2. CDR1 is MNHEY and CDR2 is SVGAGI in the germline V gene. J was trimmed by 4 bases and V by 2 bases; bases with no gene match: 4. The CDR3 extends over 15 amino acids. The CDR3 spells CASSYREGQYNEQFF. The CDR3 bases are TGTGCCAGCAGTTACCGGGAGGGCCAGTACAATGAGCAGTTCTTC.

This chain uses TRBV14 with TRBJ2-1; 15 bases are a match to TRBD2. The CDR3 length is 16 residues. V shed 4 bases and J 9 bases; nucleotides not matched to a gene: 7. Germline V gene lookup returns CDR1 SGHDN and CDR2 FVKESK. The CDR3 nucleotides read TGTGCCAGCAGCCCAGGACTAGCGGGAGGGGGTGGTGAGCAGTTCTTC. This gives the protein CASSPGLAGGGGEQFF. The whole variable domain, filled in from reference TRBV14 and TRBJ2-1, reads EAGVTQFPSHSVIEKGQTVTLRCDPISGHDNLYWYRRVMGKEIKFLLHFVKESKQDESGMPNNRFLAERTGGTYSTLKVQPAELEDSGVYFCASSPGLAGGGGEQFFGPGTRLTVL.

This chain joins TRBV9 and TRBJ1-3; 7 positions agree with TRBD1. After removal of 2 bases from V and 4 bases from J, the junction contained 9 bases not matched to a gene. CDR1 and CDR2 (germline): SGDLS, YYNGEE. The CDR3 is 16 residues long. Written as DNA, the CDR3 is TGTGCCAGCAGCGTCGATCACAGGGGCGGCGGAAACACCATATATTTT. This sequence encodes CASSVDHRGGGNTIYF.

The V gene is TRBV9, the J gene TRBJ1-3, with a tentative D call TRBD1 (5 bases). Per the germline V gene, CDR1 is SGDLS and CDR2 is YYNGEE. V lost 1 base, J lost 0 bases, and 8 bases lay in between. The CDR3 sequence is 15 residues long. The CDR3 DNA is TGTGCCAGCAGCGTAAGAGACAGCTCTGGAAACACCATATATTTT. As protein: CASSVRDSSGNTIYF.

This clone was picked up one time. The V and J genes are TRBV29-1 and TRBJ1-3; TRBD1 might be the D (6 bases). The germline V gene encodes CDR1 SQVTM and CDR2 ANQGSEA. This CDR3 is 16 amino acids long. The germline V and J ends were trimmed by 5 bases and 1 base, with 18 bases remaining between them. This chain's CDR3 is CSVLGGTGQSGNTIYF. The CDR3 nucleotides read TGCAGCGTTCTAGGCGGTACGGGACAATCTGGAAACACCATATATTTT.

Here the CDR3 reads CASTLGGVLTYEQYV. CDR3 sequence (DNA): TGTGCCTCGACCTTGGGGGGGGTTCTAACCTACGAGCAGTACGTC. This sequence joins TRBV11-2 and TRBJ2-7; 7 nucleotides line up with TRBD2. The V gene's germline CDR1 is SGHAT and CDR2 FQNNGV. V was pared by 11 bases and J by 2 bases, with 15 bases of the junction left unmatched. The CDR3 spans 15 residues.

This clone came up a few times. This chain connects TRBV24-1 to TRBJ2-3, with TRBD1 matching over 9 bases. Germline V gives CDR1 KGHDR, CDR2 SFDVKD. V shed 3 bases, J shed 4 bases, and the junction held 13 bases outside the gene matches. The CDR3 contains 18 residues. The CDR3 nucleotides are TGTGCCACCAGTGATGCAACCCCGACAGGGGGACGGGCAGATACGCAGTATTTT. Its translation: CATSDATPTGGRADTQYF.

This clone appeared a single time. The V and J genes are TRBV6-5 and TRBJ1-1; TRBD1 aligns across 7 bases. The CDR3 consists of 14 residues. From germline, CDR1 is MNHEY and CDR2 SVGAGI. Trimming at V came to 4 bases and at J to 3 bases, leaving 5 bases not matched to a gene. The CDR3 region is CASSSRQGYTEAFF. CDR3 nucleotides: TGTGCCAGCAGTTCCCGACAGGGTTACACTGAAGCTTTCTTT.

This clone has more than one count but fewer than ten. The chain has TRBV20-1 and TRBJ1-4; possible D gene TRBD1, 6 bases. The V gene lost 3 bases and the J gene lost 7 bases, with 15 bases spanning the gap. The CDR3 is 14 amino acids. Looked up from germline, CDR1 is DFQATT and CDR2 is SNEGSKA (reference sequence). CDR3 loop: CSASPTGTTEKLFF. CDR3 in DNA: TGCAGTGCTAGTCCGACCGGGACAACTGAAAAACTGTTTTTT.

The V gene is TRBV28, the J gene TRBJ1-2, with 8 bases aligning to TRBD1. With V trimmed by 6 bases and J by 8 bases, 14 bases remained unmatched. CDR3 length: 15 residues. In germline, CDR1 is MDHEN, CDR2 SYDVKM. DNA of the CDR3: TGTGCCAGCAGCCCCAGTCGACAGGGGTCGTCAGGCTACACCTTC. It yields the protein CASSPSRQGSSGYTF.

The gene calls are TRBV5-1 and TRBJ1-2, with D uncertain. Germline values: CDR1 SGHRS, CDR2 YFSETQ. Trimming removed 0 bases at V and 0 bases at J, with 9 bases between. The CDR3 totals 15 residues. CDR3 residues: CASSLGAATNYGYTF. The CDR3 nucleotides are TGCGCCAGCAGCTTGGGGGCAGCTACTAACTATGGCTACACCTTC. Full variable domain (remainder filled in from reference TRBV5-1 and TRBJ1-2): KAGVTQTPRYLIKTRGQQVTLSCSPISGHRSVSWYQQTPGQGLQFLFEYFSETQRNKGNFPGRFSGRQFSNSRSEMNVSTLELGDSALYLCASSLGAATNYGYTFGSGTRLTVV.

The CDR3 loop reads CASPPGDRVADRDEQYV. CDR3 DNA sequence: TGTGCCAGCCCCCCCGGGGACAGGGTCGCCGATAGGGACGAGCAGTACGTC. The chain employs TRBV21-1 and TRBJ2-7; the table's TRBD1 call for D was not verified on the DNA. TRBV21-1 is designated a pseudogene. This CDR3 is 17 amino acids long.

V and J are TRBV7-9 and TRBJ1-5, with TRBD1 as a possible D gene (5 bases). CDR3 length equals 13 residues. The germline CDR1 and CDR2 sequences are SEHNR and FQNEAQ (reference sequence). V gave up 7 bases and J gave up 2 bases, with 9 bases separating them. The CDR3 DNA reads as TGTGCCAGCACAGGGAGTGGCAATCAGCCCCAGCATTTT. This encodes CASTGSGNQPQHF.

The V call is TRBV6-2 or TRBV6-3, the J call TRBJ1-5; unclear D gene. Trimming removed 2 bases at V and 2 bases at J, with 7 bases between. Per the germline V gene, CDR1 is MNHEY and CDR2 is SVGEGT. The CDR3 runs 14 residues. DNA of the CDR3: TGTGCCAGCAGTTACAGCAATCGCAATCAGCCCCAGCATTTT. Its translation: CASSYSNRNQPQHF.

The CDR3, as DNA: TGCGCCAGCAGCTATACAACCTTACAGGGGGCGTTGCGGATTAACACTGAAGCTTTCTTT. Translation: CASSYTTLQGALRINTEAFF. The chain employs TRBV5-1 and TRBJ1-1; 9 nucleotides match TRBD1. The CDR3 loop spans 20 amino acids. In germline, CDR1 is SGHRS, CDR2 YFSETQ. V lost 3 bases and J lost 2; bases outside the gene matches: 20. The complete variable domain, with remaining parts taken from reference TRBV5-1 and TRBJ1-1, reads KAGVTQTPRYLIKTRGQQVTLSCSPISGHRSVSWYQQTPGQGLQFLFEYFSETQRNKGNFPGRFSGRQFSNSRSEMNVSTLELGDSALYLCASSYTTLQGALRINTEAFFGQGTRLTVV.